Listed here is a single T cell receptor beta chain. As yet, its antigen is unknown. This entry is derived from a study of T-cell reconstitution after alpha-beta-depleted transplantation in children. With 2 bases removed from V and 4 bases from J, the gap between germline ends came to 10 bases. The CDR3 length is 14 residues. The germline CDR1 and CDR2 sequences are MNHEY and SVGAGI. The authors prepared the TCRbeta library with unique molecular identifiers. TCRdb ran MiXCR on the PCR reads and lists one entry per CDR3 protein. This table has about 250,000 distinct CDR3 sequences, approximately 24% appearing once. Study observations and caveats: TCRbeta diversity was high at day 60 in some patients (a result of surviving recipient T cells and thymic progenitors). Expanded clones from the graft, numbering several hundred, reportedly supplied alpha-beta T cells about two months after transplant. When one year had passed after transplant, most T-cell counts and diversity came from newly produced T cells.

The V call is TRBV6-5, the J call TRBJ2-3; D is possibly TRBD2 (5 bases). The sequence was obtained from a female patient under 10 years old who had a stem cell transplant for congenital amegakaryocytic thrombocytopenia, so the T cells may come from the graft donor. Source: PBMCs, mostly from graft donor cells, taken 360 days after TCRalphabeta/CD19-depleted stem cell transplant. CDR3 coding DNA: TGTGCCAGCAGTTACGCATTCGGGGCAGATACGCAGTATTTT. Amino acids: CASSYAFGADTQYF.